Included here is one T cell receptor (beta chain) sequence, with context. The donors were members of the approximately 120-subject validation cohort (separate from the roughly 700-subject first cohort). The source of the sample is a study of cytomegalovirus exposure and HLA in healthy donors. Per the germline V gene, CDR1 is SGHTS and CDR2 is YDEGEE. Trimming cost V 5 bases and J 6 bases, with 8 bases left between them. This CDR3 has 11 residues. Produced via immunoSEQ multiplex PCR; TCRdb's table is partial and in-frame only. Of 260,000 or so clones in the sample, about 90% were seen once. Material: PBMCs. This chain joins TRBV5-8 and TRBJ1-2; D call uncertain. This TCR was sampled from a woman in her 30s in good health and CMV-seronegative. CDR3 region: CASRVGNGYTF. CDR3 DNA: TGTGCCAGCAGAGTGGGCAATGGCTACACCTTC.